The 16 T cell receptor beta chains in this list originate from one sample, sequenced in a study of PD-1 blockade in classical Hodgkin lymphoma. Each of the patients experienced relapse following autologous stem cell transplantation, and their brentuximab vedotin exposure differed. The data were produced by immunoSEQ multiplex PCR, yet TCRdb's version contains in-frame clones alone and is incomplete. The sample lists about 29,000 clones; about 81% were seen once. The sequences come from peripheral blood mononuclear cells (PBMCs), collected before the second cycle of nivolumab. The receptors were gathered from a human donor with classical Hodgkin lymphoma.

This clone was picked up a small number of times. This chain uses TRBV29-1 with TRBJ1-2; 10 bases match TRBD1. CDR3 length: 13 residues. The ends lost 7 bases at V and 3 bases at J; junction bases unmatched: 5. Per germline, CDR1 SQVTM and CDR2 ANQGSEA. The CDR3 region has the DNA TGCAGCGCTCGGACAGGGGGAGACTATGGCTACACCTTC. This encodes CSARTGGDYGYTF.

This chain links TRBV6-5 with TRBJ1-6, with D hard to call. V was cut by 0 bases and J by 11 bases, with 8 bases left in between. CDR1 is MNHEY and CDR2 is SVGAGI in the germline V gene. This CDR3 comprises 13 residues. The CDR3 region has the DNA TGTGCCAGCAGTTACTCCTTTTCCCCACCCCTCCACTTT. Residues: CASSYSFSPPLHF.

The rearrangement links TRBV6-5 to TRBJ1-2, with 7 bases aligning to TRBD1. The junction had 10 bases not matched to a gene; V was cut back by 4 bases and J by 8 bases. CDR3 length: 14 amino acids. Germline V gene sequence: CDR1 MNHEY, CDR2 SVGAGI. This CDR3 is CASSSSEGARGYTF. The CDR3 DNA follows: TGTGCCAGCAGTTCATCGGAGGGGGCGCGGGGCTACACCTTC.

This clone came up a few times. Other DNA sequences in this specimen translate into the identical CDR3. The chain carries TRBV9 and TRBJ2-2; 8 bases line up with TRBD2. Germline-derived CDR1 and CDR2 are SGDLS and YYNGEE. V was pared by 0 bases and J by 2 bases, with 3 bases of the junction left unmatched. There are 16 residues in the CDR3. This CDR3 reads CASSVGTSGNTGELFF. CDR3 nucleotides: TGTGCCAGCAGCGTAGGAACTAGCGGTAACACCGGGGAGCTGTTTTTT.

This clone was seen only a few times. The V call is TRBV7-9, the J call TRBJ2-5, with D maybe TRBD1 (6 bases). The V gene's germline CDR1 is SEHNR and CDR2 FQNEAQ (reference sequence). Trimming stripped 8 bases from V and 4 bases from J, with 11 bases between. The CDR3 is 12 residues long. The DNA of the CDR3 is TGTGCCAGCGGGGGCTGGGGAGAGACCCAGTACTTC. Translated, it gives CASGGWGETQYF.

V usage is TRBV14 and J usage is TRBJ1-2; D is ambiguous. Germline-derived CDR1 and CDR2 are SGHDN and FVKESK. V was shortened by 4 bases and J by 2 bases, with 14 bases between the two germline ends. The CDR3 has 15 residues. The CDR3 DNA follows: TGTGCCAGCAGCCCTGTTCGAGGTTGGAACTATGGCTACACCTTC. Its translation is CASSPVRGWNYGYTF.

This rearrangement joins TRBV7-9 to TRBJ1-6, with D perhaps TRBD1 (6 bases). CDR3 length: 12 amino acids. V shed 5 bases and J shed 14 bases, with 13 bases lying between them. Germline V gives CDR1 SEHNR, CDR2 FQNEAQ (reference sequence). The CDR3 DNA reads as TGTGCCAGCAGCCGCGAGGGGGGGGCCCTCCACTTT. Amino acid sequence: CASSREGGALHF.

The chain uses TRBV4-1 and TRBJ1-1, with D tentatively TRBD1 (5 bases). Per germline, CDR1 MGHRA and CDR2 YSYEKL. The CDR3 spans 16 residues. Trimming pared 0 bases from V and 3 bases from J, leaving 14 bases between. The chain's CDR3 is CASSQELGGSDTEAFF. DNA of the CDR3: TGCGCCAGCAGCCAAGAATTGGGGGGGTCGGACACTGAAGCTTTCTTT.

The gene calls are TRBV4-3 and TRBJ2-2; D gene unclear. The V end was cut by 1 base, the J end by 7 bases, with 7 bases between. The CDR3 length is 13 residues. Germline CDR1 LGHNA, CDR2 YSLEER. CDR3 sequence reads: CASSQVGGGELFF. CDR3 DNA: TGCGCCAGCAGCCAAGTGGGCGGCGGGGAGCTGTTTTTT.

This clone was seen a handful of times. The chain carries TRBV27 and TRBJ1-1; the D gene is possibly TRBD1 (5 bases). The length of the CDR3 is 14 residues. Germline-derived CDR1 and CDR2 are MNHEY and SMNVEV (reference sequence). The V end was cut by 3 bases, the J end by 0 bases, with 8 bases between. In DNA form, the CDR3 reads TGTGCCAGCAGTTTGGGACGCCTGAACACTGAAGCTTTCTTT. Translating gives CASSLGRLNTEAFF.

This clone was recorded only once. The chain combines TRBV19 with TRBJ1-2; TRBD1 matches at 7 bases. V was clipped by 7 bases and J by 8 bases; unmatched bases: 16. This CDR3 is 15 amino acids long. The germline gives CDR1 LNHDA, CDR2 SQIVND (reference sequence). Written as DNA, the CDR3 is TGTGCCAGTAACATGGGACAGCCGACCCGGGGGGGCTACACCTTC. Its translation: CASNMGQPTRGGYTF. The complete variable domain, with remaining parts taken from reference TRBV19 and TRBJ1-2, reads DGGITQSPKYLFRKEGQNVTLSCEQNLNHDAMYWYRQDPGQGLRLIYYSQIVNDFQKGDIAEGYSVSREKKESFPLTVTSAQKNPTAFYLCASNMGQPTRGGYTFGSGTRLTVV.

This sequence joins TRBV2 and TRBJ1-4; weak D call: TRBD1 (6 bases). Trimming pared 4 bases from V and 4 bases from J, leaving 13 bases between. The V gene's germline CDR1 is SNHLY and CDR2 FYNNEI. The CDR3 extends over 15 amino acids. The CDR3 is CASSGAGARNEKLFF. The CDR3 region has the DNA TGTGCCAGCAGTGGGGCAGGGGCGCGTAATGAAAAACTGTTTTTT.

The J gene is TRBJ2-3, the V gene TRBV6-5; D unclear. V was trimmed by 0 bases and J by 4 bases, leaving 11 bases between them. Germline CDR1 and CDR2: MNHEY and SVGAGI. This CDR3 comprises 15 residues. The CDR3 bases are TGTGCCAGCAGTTACTCGTTAACTTTGGCAGATACGCAGTATTTT. As protein: CASSYSLTLADTQYF.

J is TRBJ2-5 and V is TRBV2; TRBD1 is a possible D gene (6 bases). The V end lost 8 bases, the J end lost 1 base, and 11 bases lay between the germline ends. Germline V CDR1 and CDR2: SNHLY, FYNNEI. The CDR3 runs to 13 residues. CDR3 DNA sequence: TGTGCCAGCCTGGGACACTTCCAAGAGACCCAGTACTTC. This codes for CASLGHFQETQYF.

The J gene is TRBJ2-3, the V gene TRBV2, with D perhaps TRBD2 (5 bases). V was shortened by 0 bases and J by 1 base, with 11 bases between the two germline ends. CDR3 length equals 16 residues. CDR1 and CDR2 (germline): SNHLY, FYNNEI. CDR3 sequence: CASSEAPTTGTDTQYF. The CDR3 region has the DNA TGTGCCAGCAGTGAAGCTCCGACTACCGGCACAGATACGCAGTATTTT.

This clone was observed a few times. The chain uses TRBV2 and TRBJ2-3, with 7 positions matching TRBD2. Germline V gene sequence: CDR1 SNHLY, CDR2 FYNNEI. The CDR3 loop spans 15 amino acids. V trimming: 1 base; J trimming: 2 bases; junction bases outside the gene matches: 3. The CDR3 protein is CASSEDGGYTDTQYF. The CDR3 nucleotides are TGTGCCAGCAGTGAAGACGGGGGGTACACAGATACGCAGTATTTT.